Detailed here is one T cell receptor (beta chain). The antigen is undetermined. Germline V gives CDR1 SGHTA, CDR2 FQGNSA. V lost 1 base and J lost 4, with 14 bases in between. This CDR3 has 16 amino acids. This sample is drawn from a study of cytomegalovirus exposure and HLA in healthy donors. Study-wide findings and caveats: Trimming of TCR beta V- and J-genes showed a link, identified in a later analysis, to a missense DCLRE1C variant. The authors reported that TCR beta sequences could predict HLA-A and HLA-B alleles. These predictions were accurate for most subjects in the first cohort.

60 Vbeta and 13 Jbeta primers were used in PCR. Some clones are missing from TCRdb's copy, which holds only in-frame ones; the method was immunoSEQ multiplex PCR. This table has 150,000 to 200,000 clones, approximately 59% appearing once. The origin of this receptor is a man aged 35 to 55 in good health and CMV-seronegative. Sequences were obtained from PBMCs. This sequence joins TRBV7-2 and TRBJ1-3; D is unclear. The CDR3 sequence: CASSLEPGLGGNTIYF. CDR3 nucleotides: TGTGCCAGCAGCTTAGAGCCCGGGTTAGGCGGAAACACCATATATTTT.